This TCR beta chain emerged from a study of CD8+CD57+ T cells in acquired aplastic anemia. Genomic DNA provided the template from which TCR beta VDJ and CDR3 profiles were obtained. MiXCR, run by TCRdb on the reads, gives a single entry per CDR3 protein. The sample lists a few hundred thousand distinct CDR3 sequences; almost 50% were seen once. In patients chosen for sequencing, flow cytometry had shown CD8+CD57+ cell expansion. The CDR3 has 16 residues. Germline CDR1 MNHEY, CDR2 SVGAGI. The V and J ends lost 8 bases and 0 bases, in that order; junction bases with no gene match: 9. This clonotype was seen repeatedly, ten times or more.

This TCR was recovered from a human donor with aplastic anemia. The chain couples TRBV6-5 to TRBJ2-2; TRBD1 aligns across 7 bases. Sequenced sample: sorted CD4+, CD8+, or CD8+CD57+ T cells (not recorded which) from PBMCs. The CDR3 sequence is CASGSWTGANTGELFF. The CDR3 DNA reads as TGTGCCAGCGGGTCCTGGACAGGAGCGAACACCGGGGAGCTGTTTTTT.